These 27 T cell receptor beta chains were sequenced from one sample in a study of shared clonotypes between healthy human individuals. Sequencing was performed with immunoSEQ multiplex PCR; in TCRdb, only in-frame clones are kept and a portion is missing. This sample has about 380,000 clones; 96% occur once, and the top ten carry 0.32%. Sequenced input: memory CD8+ T cells sorted from blood. Subset denoted: CD45RO+ cells pooled with CCR7-negative TemRA cells. Receptors originate from a man aged 25 to 45 in good health.

The chain has TRBV6-1 and TRBJ2-7; D gene ambiguous. The length of the CDR3 is 15 residues. V dropped 2 bases and J dropped 0 bases, with 11 bases sitting between them. Germline assignment: CDR1 MNHNS and CDR2 SASEGT. For the CDR3, the DNA is TGTGCCAGCAGTGAATATTCCCTCGGCTCCTACGAGCAGTACTTC. It specifies CASSEYSLGSYEQYF.

The chain employs TRBV6-1 and TRBJ2-5; TRBD2 aligns across 11 bases. The CDR3 sequence is 13 residues long. The V gene's germline CDR1 is MNHNS and CDR2 SASEGT. The DNA of the CDR3 is TGTGGGCTAGCGGGAGGAGCAAGAGAGACCCAGTACTTC. It encodes CGLAGGARETQYF.

The CDR3 region has the DNA TGCGCCAGCAGCTCTGGGGCTACCCGAAGCACAGATACGCAGTATTTT. Residues: CASSSGATRSTDTQYF. The chain combines TRBV5-1 with TRBJ2-3; D is possibly TRBD1 (5 bases). Germline assignment: CDR1 SGHRS and CDR2 YFSETQ. The CDR3 is 16 residues long. V was trimmed by 3 bases and J by 0 bases, leaving 14 bases between them.

V and J are TRBV27 and TRBJ1-1, with a weak D call TRBD1 (6 bases). Germline V lookup: CDR1 MNHEY, CDR2 SMNVEV (reference sequence). The V end was cut by 4 bases, the J end by 11 bases, with 14 bases between. The CDR3 length is 12 residues. In nucleotides, the CDR3 is TGTGCCAGCAGTTCCCGACAGGTCGATGCTTTCTTT. It codes for CASSSRQVDAFF.

The J gene is TRBJ2-3, the V gene TRBV7-9, with 7 bases aligning to TRBD1. CDR3 length: 15 residues. The germline V gene has CDR1 SEHNR and CDR2 FQNEAQ (reference sequence). With V trimmed by 3 bases and J by 1 base, 4 bases remained unmatched. CDR3 sequence: CASSFPQGRTDTQYF. CDR3 bases: TGTGCCAGCAGCTTTCCACAGGGGCGCACAGATACGCAGTATTTT.

V usage is TRBV5-4 and J usage is TRBJ1-1, with D perhaps matching TRBD1 (5 bases). Trimming removed 5 bases from V and 1 base from J, with 12 bases in between. The germline CDR1 and CDR2 sequences are SGHNT and YYREEE (reference sequence). This CDR3 is 14 amino acids long. CDR3 protein: CASRSGTGNTEAFF. The CDR3 nucleotides read TGTGCCAGCAGATCCGGGACGGGGAACACTGAAGCTTTCTTT.

The chain joins TRBV19 to TRBJ2-1; TRBD2 agrees at 9 bases. After removal of 1 base from V and 8 bases from J, the junction contained 3 bases not matched to a gene. This CDR3 spans 14 amino acids. CDR1 and CDR2 from the germline V gene are LNHDA and SQIVND (reference sequence). In DNA, the CDR3 is TGTGCCAGTAGTATAGCCGGGACTAGCCATGAGCAGTTCTTC. Residues: CASSIAGTSHEQFF.

The chain recombines TRBV5-1 with TRBJ2-1; D tentatively fits TRBD1 or TRBD2 (5 bases each). Germline V gene lookup returns CDR1 SGHRS and CDR2 YFSETQ. V gave up 1 base and J gave up 5 bases, with 10 bases separating them. This CDR3 spans 14 amino acids. The CDR3 is CASSLIRGHNEQFF. CDR3 nucleotide sequence: TGCGCCAGCAGCTTGATACGGGGCCACAATGAGCAGTTCTTC.

The chain has TRBV5-1 and TRBJ2-3, with 9 bases identical to TRBD1. With V trimmed by 2 bases and J by 4 bases, 8 bases remained unmatched. Germline loops: CDR1 SGHRS, CDR2 YFSETQ. The CDR3 sequence is 16 residues long. In DNA, the CDR3 is TGCGCCAGCAGCTTTCCCGGACAGGGGCGGGCAGATACGCAGTATTTT. This sequence encodes CASSFPGQGRADTQYF.

Comments on this clone: Distinct nucleotide sequences in the sample also encode this CDR3. This chain uses TRBV5-1 with TRBJ2-1; 8 bases align to TRBD2. CDR1 is SGHRS, CDR2 YFSETQ, per germline. V lost 4 bases, J lost 0 bases, and 0 bases stayed unmatched. This CDR3 has 14 residues. The CDR3 region has the DNA TGCGCCAGCAGCCTAGCGGGCTCCTACAATGAGCAGTTCTTC. This translates into CASSLAGSYNEQFF.

The rearrangement uses TRBV4-2 and TRBJ2-1; 8 nucleotides align to TRBD2. Losses at the gene ends were 0 bases for V and 8 bases for J; bases not matched to a gene: 6. The CDR3 covers 15 residues. The V gene's germline CDR1 is LGHNA and CDR2 YNFKEQ. CDR3 amino acids: CASSQDSGSQDEQFF. In DNA, the CDR3 is TGTGCCAGCAGCCAAGACAGCGGGAGCCAGGATGAGCAGTTCTTC.

This chain joins TRBV9 and TRBJ1-1, with 7 bases aligning to TRBD1. This CDR3 is 14 amino acids long. Germline-derived CDR1 and CDR2 are SGDLS and YYNGEE. V was pared by 2 bases and J by 1 base, with 2 bases of the junction left unmatched. CDR3 sequence: CASSVTGRNTEAFF. The CDR3 DNA reads TGTGCCAGCAGCGTGACAGGGAGGAACACTGAAGCTTTCTTT.

The V call is TRBV18, the J call TRBJ2-4, with no clear D. CDR1 and CDR2 (germline): KGHSH, LQKENI. The CDR3 runs to 13 residues. V was trimmed by 5 bases and J by 0 bases, leaving 5 bases between them. The CDR3 DNA sequence: TGTGCCAGCTCAATGTTAGCCAAAAACATTCAGTACTTC. Translating gives CASSMLAKNIQYF.

The chain uses TRBV30 and TRBJ1-1, with 8 bases lining up with TRBD1. The CDR3 is 14 amino acids. V lost 2 bases to trimming and J lost 2 bases; unmatched junction nucleotides: 4. Germline values: CDR1 GTSNPN, CDR2 SVGIG (reference sequence). CDR3 loop: CAWSLGTGNTEAFF. CDR3 coding DNA: TGTGCCTGGAGTCTTGGGACAGGCAACACTGAAGCTTTCTTT.

In the case of this clone: The junction shows a germline mismatch at one end, possibly a read error. The V call is TRBV7-7, the J call TRBJ2-3, with 8 bases that match TRBD1. The CDR3 length is 18 residues. Germline assignment: CDR1 SSHAT and CDR2 FNYEAQ (reference sequence). The CDR3 sequence is CASSSEIARTGITDTQYF. The CDR3 region has the DNA TGTGCTAGCAGCTCGGAAATAGCTCGGACAGGGATCACAGATACGCAGTATTTT.

In this sample, this clone turned up once. The V gene is TRBV14, the J gene TRBJ2-3; D is possibly TRBD2 (5 bases). The ends were cut back, 5 bases at V and 7 bases at J, with 10 bases in the middle. The CDR3 runs 12 residues. The V gene's germline CDR1 is SGHDN and CDR2 FVKESK. The CDR3 region is CASSSSGNTQYF. The CDR3 DNA reads as TGTGCCAGCAGCTCCAGCGGTAATACGCAGTATTTT.

The chain employs TRBV28 and TRBJ1-5; D call uncertain. Between the trimmed V and J ends, which lost 2 bases and 0 bases, there was a span of 14 bases. Germline CDR1 reads MDHEN; CDR2 reads SYDVKM. The CDR3 loop spans 17 amino acids. The CDR3 is CASSLQDGGYSNQPQHF. CDR3 sequence (DNA): TGTGCCAGCAGTTTACAGGACGGCGGTTATAGCAATCAGCCCCAGCATTTT. Variable domain in full (rest from reference TRBV28 and TRBJ1-5): DVKVTQSSRYLVKRTGEKVFLECVQDMDHENMFWYRQDPGLGLRLIYFSYDVKMKEKGDIPEGYSVSREKKERFSLILESASTNQTSMYLCASSLQDGGYSNQPQHFGDGTRLSIL.

J is TRBJ2-1 and V is TRBV10-3; D possibly uses TRBD1 or TRBD2 (5 bases each). Trimming pared 6 bases from V and 5 bases from J, leaving 14 bases between. CDR3 size: 14 residues. Germline assignment: CDR1 ENHRY and CDR2 SYGVKD. The DNA of the CDR3 is TGTGCCATCAGGCCGGGACGCCCTAACAATGAGCAGTTCTTC. Protein sequence: CAIRPGRPNNEQFF.

The gene calls are TRBV19 and TRBJ1-4; D is unclear. Germline V gene sequence: CDR1 LNHDA, CDR2 SQIVND (reference sequence). There are 16 residues in the CDR3. Trimming cost V 1 base and J 3 bases, with 12 bases left between them. The CDR3 loop reads CASSIGPGGANEKLFF. The CDR3 DNA follows: TGTGCCAGTAGTATAGGCCCGGGAGGAGCTAATGAAAAACTGTTTTTT.

The V gene is TRBV6-1, the J gene TRBJ1-1; tentative D call: TRBD1 (5 bases). Trimming removed 5 bases from V and 1 base from J, with 8 bases in between. There are 13 residues in the CDR3. Per germline, CDR1 MNHNS and CDR2 SASEGT. The DNA of the CDR3 is TGTGCCAGCAGTTCGCAGGGGAACACTGAAGCTTTCTTT. Residues: CASSSQGNTEAFF.

V gene TRBV27 combines with J gene TRBJ1-5; D gene uncertain. The CDR3 contains 15 residues. Germline V gene lookup returns CDR1 MNHEY and CDR2 SMNVEV (reference sequence). Trimming pared 0 bases from V and 3 bases from J, leaving 9 bases between. CDR3 in DNA: TGTGCCAGCAGTTTATCCCAAGGGCTCAATCAGCCCCAGCATTTT. As protein: CASSLSQGLNQPQHF.

The V call is TRBV7-9, the J call TRBJ2-7, with D tentatively TRBD1 or TRBD2 (5 bases each). There are 13 residues in the CDR3. Per germline, CDR1 SEHNR and CDR2 FQNEAQ (reference sequence). Trimming took 6 bases from V and 6 from J, leaving 15 bases between them. DNA of the CDR3: TGTGCCAGCAGTCAAGGGACCGCTCGCGAGCAGTACTTC. Translation: CASSQGTAREQYF.

J is TRBJ2-7 and V is TRBV27, with TRBD1 matching 8 bases. The trim removed 3 bases at V and 7 bases at J, leaving 11 bases unmatched. The CDR3 is 15 amino acids. The germline CDR1 and CDR2 sequences are MNHEY and SMNVEV (reference sequence). The CDR3 loop is CASSLVARGPGEQYF. The CDR3 DNA sequence: TGTGCCAGCAGTTTGGTCGCCAGGGGGCCGGGGGAGCAGTACTTC.

The chain uses TRBV6-5 and TRBJ2-7; 7 bases are a match to TRBD2. The CDR3 extends over 13 amino acids. Per germline, CDR1 MNHEY and CDR2 SVGAGI. After removal of 7 bases from V and 5 bases from J, the junction contained 8 bases not matched to a gene. The CDR3 region is CASKEGGPHEQYF. The CDR3 coding sequence is TGTGCCAGCAAGGAGGGAGGGCCTCACGAGCAGTACTTC.

The chain links TRBV15 to TRBJ2-2; D is possibly TRBD1 (5 bases). The CDR3 has 15 amino acids. The germline gives CDR1 LNHNV, CDR2 YYDKDF (reference sequence). Trimming took off 0 bases at V and 4 bases at J, with 9 bases between the two ends. CDR3 in DNA: TGTGCCACCAGCAGAGACAGGGATGGCACCGGGGAGCTGTTTTTT. This sequence encodes CATSRDRDGTGELFF.

The V call is TRBV5-1, the J call TRBJ2-3; no clear D. Germline-derived CDR1 and CDR2 are SGHRS and YFSETQ. V was cut by 0 bases and J by 0 bases, with 5 bases left in between. CDR3 length: 14 amino acids. DNA of the CDR3: TGCGCCAGCAGCTTGGAGTCTAGCACAGATACGCAGTATTTT. Translated: CASSLESSTDTQYF.

This clone has just one count. The chain recombines TRBV10-2 with TRBJ2-7; D remains ambiguous. CDR1 WSHSY and CDR2 SAAADI come from the germline V gene. The germline V and J ends were trimmed by 5 bases and 0 bases, with 8 bases remaining between them. The CDR3 extends over 13 amino acids. The CDR3 DNA reads TGCGCCAGCAGTTCCGGCACCTCCTACGAGCAGTACTTC. Translated, it gives CASSSGTSYEQYF.